This TCR beta chain was identified during a study of T cells in tumors after PD-1 blockade. Across the study: Patients received pembrolizumab 200 mg every 3 weeks or cemiplimab 350 mg every 2 weeks.

Tumor or blood genomic DNA was sequenced, with inputs of about 616 ng to 6,500 ng. The repertoire was sequenced with immunoSEQ multiplex PCR; TCRdb's copy has only in-frame clones and lacks some. This sample has around 35,000 clones, with roughly two thirds found just once. J was trimmed by 0 bases and V by 2 bases; bases with no gene match: 10. The CDR3 totals 18 residues. Germline CDR1 and CDR2: LNHDA and SQIVND (reference sequence). The material sequenced was PBMCs, taken after anti-PD-1 treatment. This clonotype was sampled from a human donor with basal cell carcinoma. V gene TRBV19 combines with J gene TRBJ2-3, with 8 nucleotides matching TRBD2. The CDR3 DNA reads as TGTGCCAGTAGTATAAGGCGGGGGGCTCCCCGGAGCACAGATACGCAGTATTTT. Translating gives CASSIRRGAPRSTDTQYF.